A selection of T cell receptor beta chains follows, all from one sample in a study of cytomegalovirus exposure and HLA in healthy donors. Assay: immunoSEQ multiplex PCR; the TCRdb copy retains only in-frame clones and omits some. The repertoire holds hundreds of thousands of clones, with approximately 88% as singletons. The sample consisted of PBMCs. The receptor source for this set is a woman in her thirties in good health and CMV-seropositive. Each CDR3 is given with its conserved first and last residue. A D gene is named only where the DNA matches it firmly. Some rows have no size entry. The others give once, few or many, or a class for an expanded clone.

>TRBJ2-1|-|-|TRBV12-5
CASGPIPVEQFF
TGTGCTAGTGGCCCTATCCCGGTTGAGCAGTTCTTC
>TRBJ2-2|-|-|TRBV7-2
CASSLLPGSTGELFF
TGTGCCAGCAGCTTACTTCCGGGAAGCACCGGGGAGCTGTTTTTT
>TRBJ1-1|-|TRBD1|TRBV27
CASGDRMVTEAFF
TGTGCCAGCGGGGACAGAATGGTCACTGAAGCTTTCTTT
>TRBJ1-1|-|-|TRBV7-9
CASSLVGGGGSTEAFF
TGTGCCAGCAGCTTAGTCGGTGGGGGCGGTTCCACTGAAGCTTTCTTT
>TRBJ2-7|-|-|TRBV28
CASSLLLGEQYF
TGTGCCAGCAGTTTATTACTAGGGGAGCAGTACTTC
>TRBJ2-7|-|TRBD2|TRBV27
CASSRLAGGSYEQYF
TGTGCCAGCAGCCGACTAGCGGGAGGTTCCTACGAGCAGTACTTC
>TRBJ1-1|-|TRBD1|TRBV2
CASTRQGTEAFF
TGTGCCAGCACCCGACAGGGAACTGAAGCTTTCTTT
>TRBJ2-1|-|TRBD2|TRBV6-4
CASSVSGGRNEQFF
TGTGCCAGCAGTGTATCGGGAGGGCGAAATGAGCAGTTCTTC
>TRBJ2-7|-|TRBD1|TRBV5-1
CASSLSLGQLYEQYF
TGCGCCAGCAGCTTGAGTTTGGGACAGCTCTACGAGCAGTACTTC
>TRBJ2-5|-|TRBD2|TRBV6-1
CASITASGVETQYF
TGTGCCAGCATCACGGCTAGCGGCGTAGAGACCCAGTACTTC
>TRBJ2-7|-|-|TRBV6-1
CASMGETYEQYF
TGTGCCAGCATGGGGGAAACCTACGAGCAGTACTTC
>TRBJ1-2|once|-|TRBV30
CAWSVLEVGGYTF
TGTGCCTGGAGTGTCTTGGAGGTGGGTGGCTACACCTTC
>TRBJ1-1|-|-|TRBV27
CASSWNPYRGTEAFF
TGTGCCAGCAGTTGGAATCCCTACCGGGGCACTGAAGCTTTCTTT
>TRBJ1-2|-|TRBD1|TRBV19
CASSAGTGDYGYTF
TGTGCCAGTAGCGCCGGGACAGGGGACTATGGCTACACCTTC
>TRBJ1-1|-|-|TRBV27
CASSSGRWGFAFF
TGTGCCAGCAGTTCGGGACGGTGGGGTTTTGCTTTCTTT
>TRBJ1-5|once|-|TRBV5-6
CASSLGTEQPQHF
TGTGCCAGCAGCTTGGGGACAGAGCAGCCCCAGCATTTT
>TRBJ1-2|-|TRBD1|TRBV6-6
CASNDRGRDGYTF
TGTGCCAGCAACGACAGGGGGCGCGATGGCTACACCTTC
>TRBJ1-2|-|TRBD1|TRBV5-1
CASSPIPGQGTYGYTF
TGCGCCAGCAGCCCTATCCCGGGACAGGGGACCTATGGCTACACCTTC
>TRBJ1-1|-|-|TRBV2
CASRDGGRWTEAFF
TGTGCCAGCAGAGATGGCGGGAGATGGACTGAAGCTTTCTTT
>TRBJ1-2|-|-|TRBV6-5
CASSYLGGNYGYTF
TGTGCCAGCAGTTATTTGGGGGGAAACTATGGCTACACCTTC
>TRBJ2-2|-|TRBD1|TRBV4-1
CASSPLKGQVLGELFF
TGCGCCAGCAGCCCCCTGAAAGGACAGGTTCTCGGGGAGCTGTTTTTT
>TRBJ2-7|-|TRBD1|TRBV6-5
CASSTRTGNEQYF
TGTGCCAGCAGTACGCGGACAGGGAACGAGCAGTACTTC
>TRBJ2-5|-|-|TRBV27
CASSRGRFQETQYF
TGTGCCAGCAGCCGGGGGCGCTTTCAAGAGACCCAGTACTTC
>TRBJ1-2|few|-|TRBV30
CAWSPGLNYGYTF
TGTGCCTGGAGTCCCGGGTTGAACTATGGCTACACCTTC
>TRBJ2-1|-|TRBD2|TRBV28
CATTERGEQFF
TGTGCCACCACTGAGCGGGGTGAGCAGTTCTTC
>TRBJ2-3|-|-|TRBV5-4
CASSLGPGTDTQYF
TGTGCCAGCAGCTTGGGCCCGGGAACAGATACGCAGTATTTT
>TRBJ2-7|once|-|TRBV18
CASSPSWGSKLFEQYF
TGTGCCAGCTCACCAAGCTGGGGGAGTAAGCTCTTCGAGCAGTACTTC
>TRBJ1-1|-|-|TRBV25-1
CASSANPADTEAFF
TGTGCCAGCAGTGCCAACCCCGCAGACACTGAAGCTTTCTTT
>TRBJ1-1|-|TRBD1|TRBV5-5
CASSSGTGVTEAFF
TGTGCCAGCAGCTCCGGGACAGGGGTCACTGAAGCTTTCTTT
>TRBJ1-2|-|-|TRBV30
CAWSVVYGYTF
TGTGCCTGGAGTGTTGTCTATGGCTACACCTTC
>TRBJ2-2|-|TRBD1|TRBV30
CAWSIRDRGDTGELFF
TGTGCCTGGAGTATCCGGGACAGGGGGGACACCGGGGAGCTGTTTTTT
>TRBJ2-7|-|-|TRBV28
CASSSLRGVRTYEQYF
TGTGCCAGCAGTTCCCTCCGTGGGGTCAGAACCTACGAGCAGTACTTC
>TRBJ2-1|once|-|TRBV2
CASSSPLGTRNEQFF
TGTGCCAGCAGCAGCCCCTTGGGGACTCGGAATGAGCAGTTCTTC
>TRBJ1-4|-|-|TRBV6-5
CASSTRHSEKLFF
TGTGCCAGCAGTACACGACATTCGGAAAAACTGTTTTTT
>TRBJ1-2|-|TRBD1|TRBV5-4
CASSREGAQNYGYTF
TGTGCCAGCAGTCGAGAGGGGGCGCAAAACTATGGCTACACCTTC
>TRBJ2-1|-|TRBD2|TRBV7-6
CASSLDPASGINEQFF
TGTGCCAGCAGCTTAGATCCGGCTAGCGGGATAAATGAGCAGTTCTTC
>TRBJ2-7|-|-|TRBV29-1
CSVEVGTPVYEQYF
TGCAGCGTTGAAGTTGGGACGCCTGTTTACGAGCAGTACTTC
>TRBJ2-7|-|-|TRBV5-1
CASSYTTGTNSYEQYF
TGCGCCAGCAGCTATACCACCGGGACAAATTCCTACGAGCAGTACTTC
>TRBJ2-1|-|-|TRBV27
CASSLRDGFGQFF
TGTGCCAGCAGTTTACGGGACGGATTCGGGCAGTTCTTC
>TRBJ2-1|once|TRBD2|TRBV2
CASSGHSEPSGSGNEQFF
TGTGCCAGCAGCGGACACTCGGAACCTAGCGGGAGTGGCAATGAGCAGTTCTTC
>TRBJ2-2|-|-|TRBV6-6
CATGDRAGLFF
TGTGCCACCGGGGATCGGGCTGGGCTGTTTTTT
>TRBJ2-7|-|TRBD1|TRBV19
CASSMGQGRYEQYF
TGTGCCAGTAGTATGGGACAGGGCCGGTACGAGCAGTACTTC
>TRBJ2-1|few|-|TRBV6-6
CASTGSFEQFF
TGTGCCAGCACAGGAAGCTTTGAGCAGTTCTTC
>TRBJ2-2|-|-|TRBV5-5
CASRLRTGSVTGELFF
TGTGCCAGCCGACTGAGAACAGGGTCGGTCACCGGGGAGCTGTTTTTT
>TRBJ1-1|-|-|TRBV11-2
CASSPEVWGTTEAFF
TGTGCCAGCAGCCCAGAGGTATGGGGAACGACGGAAGCTTTCTTT